This is a list of T cell receptor beta chains from one sample in a study of T cells after yellow fever vaccination. One entry per CDR3 protein results from TCRdb running MiXCR on the 5' RACE reads. The data contain about 310,000 distinct CDR3 sequences, approximately 3.8% of them singletons. The starting material was PBMCs, obtained on the day of the yellow fever booster vaccination. The receptors originated from a man aged 18 to 29 who received the YFV17D yellow fever vaccine. Each CDR3 is given with its conserved first and last residue. A D gene is named only where the DNA matches it firmly. Rows give clone size only sometimes, using once, few, many, or a class for an expanded clone.

.	TRBV5-1	many	TRBJ2-2	CASTHLTNTGELFF	TGCGCCAGCACCCATTTGACGAACACCGGGGAGCTGTTTTTT
.	TRBV20-1	few	TRBJ1-6	CSAPVGPTNSPLHF	TGCAGTGCTCCCGTGGGTCCGACTAATTCACCCCTCCACTTT
TRBD2	TRBV6-5	few	TRBJ2-3	CASSYGTRKDTQYF	TGTGCCAGCAGTTACGGGACTAGGAAAGATACGCAGTATTTT
.	TRBV20-1	many	TRBJ1-2	CSGVMTTAPYTF	TGCAGTGGAGTCATGACCACCGCACCCTACACCTTC
.	TRBV7-9	.	TRBJ1-1	CASSLSGYEAFF	TGTGCCAGCAGCTTATCCGGTTATGAAGCTTTCTTT
.	TRBV12-3/TRBV12-4	many	TRBJ2-7	CASSRDSAYEQYF	TGTGCCAGCAGCCGTGACAGCGCCTACGAGCAGTACTTC
TRBD2	TRBV7-2	few	TRBJ2-7	CASSVAGGTGEQYF	TGTGCCAGCAGCGTAGCGGGGGGGACGGGCGAGCAGTACTTC
TRBD1	TRBV5-1	many	TRBJ2-3	CASSQTGVSTDTQYF	TGCGCCAGCAGCCAGACAGGGGTTAGCACAGATACGCAGTATTTT
.	TRBV29-1	.	TRBJ2-3	CSVGTDTQYF	TGCAGCGTAGGCACAGATACGCAGTATTTT
TRBD1	TRBV29-1	many	TRBJ2-1	CSADRVYNEQFF	TGCAGCGCGGACAGGGTTTACAATGAGCAGTTCTTC
.	TRBV6-1	few	TRBJ2-7	CASRLERVGEQYF	TGTGCCAGCAGGCTGGAGAGGGTTGGCGAGCAGTACTTC
TRBD1	TRBV5-1	.	TRBJ2-7	CASQQGTGGINEQYF	TGCGCCAGCCAGCAGGGCACAGGGGGCATCAACGAGCAGTACTTC
TRBD1	TRBV4-3	many	TRBJ1-6	CASSPGGGGRFNSPLHF	TGCGCCAGCAGCCCAGGGGGCGGGGGCCGATTTAATTCACCCCTCCACTTT
.	TRBV7-2	many	TRBJ2-5	CASSKDGSVETQYF	TGTGCCAGCAGCAAGGACGGTAGTGTCGAGACCCAGTACTTC
.	TRBV9	.	TRBJ2-5	CASSVAPTSGETQYF	TGTGCCAGCAGCGTAGCTCCCACCAGCGGGGAGACCCAGTACTTC
.	TRBV7-2	many	TRBJ2-2	CASSHSLGGANTGELFF	TGTGCCAGCAGCCACTCTTTAGGGGGGGCAAACACCGGGGAGCTGTTTTTT
TRBD1	TRBV7-3	few	TRBJ2-1	CASSSRQGGYNEQFF	TGTGCCAGCAGCTCCCGACAGGGGGGCTACAATGAGCAGTTCTTC
TRBD1	TRBV7-3	many	TRBJ1-2	CASSLSGTGDGYTF	TGTGCCAGCAGCTTATCTGGGACAGGGGATGGCTACACCTTC
.	TRBV11-2	.	TRBJ2-1	CASSWRGYNEQFF	TGTGCCAGCAGCTGGAGGGGGTACAATGAGCAGTTCTTC
.	TRBV7-2	many	TRBJ1-1	CASSLVPGGGTEAFF	TGTGCCAGCAGCTTAGTCCCTGGGGGAGGAACTGAAGCTTTCTTT
.	TRBV5-1	many	TRBJ1-4	CASSGLGHENEKLFF	TGCGCCAGCAGCGGATTGGGACACGAAAATGAAAAACTGTTTTTT
TRBD1	TRBV15	many	TRBJ2-7	CATSRVEGQGVYEQYF	TGTGCCACCAGCAGAGTTGAGGGACAGGGAGTCTACGAGCAGTACTTC
.	TRBV7-9	many	TRBJ1-6	CASSLEGSPLHF	TGTGCCAGCAGCTTAGAGGGGTCACCCCTCCACTTT
.	TRBV6-2/TRBV6-3	few	TRBJ1-1	CASGQTPGAFF	TGTGCCAGCGGGCAGACCCCCGGGGCTTTCTTT
.	TRBV2	.	TRBJ2-5	CASGAVQETQYF	TGTGCCAGCGGAGCAGTACAAGAGACCCAGTACTTC
TRBD1	TRBV5-1	many	TRBJ1-1	CASSRQGRVETEAFF	TGCGCCAGCAGCAGACAGGGGCGCGTTGAAACTGAAGCTTTCTTT
TRBD1	TRBV27	.	TRBJ2-3	CASRHKTGARTDTQYF	TGTGCCAGCAGGCACAAGACAGGGGCTCGCACAGATACGCAGTATTTT
TRBD2	TRBV7-8	many	TRBJ2-1	CASSLRASGGKDEQFF	TGTGCCAGCAGCTTAAGGGCTAGCGGGGGGAAGGATGAGCAGTTCTTC
.	TRBV7-2	many	TRBJ1-2	CASSLYRDGYTF	TGTGCCAGCAGCTTGTACAGGGATGGCTACACCTTC
TRBD2	TRBV7-2	.	TRBJ2-7	CASSLEPSGGPGREQYF	TGTGCCAGCAGCTTAGAGCCTAGCGGGGGTCCCGGGAGAGAGCAGTACTTC
.	TRBV7-7	.	TRBJ2-7	CASSSSPSYEQYF	TGTGCCAGCAGCTCGAGTCCTTCCTACGAGCAGTACTTC
.	TRBV11-3	few	TRBJ2-1	CASSPRPRSSYNEQFF	TGTGCCAGCAGCCCCCGTCCACGAAGCTCCTACAATGAGCAGTTCTTC
TRBD2	TRBV7-2	few	TRBJ2-1	CASSPRTSGGTHNEQFF	TGTGCCAGCAGCCCCCGGACTAGCGGGGGAACTCACAATGAGCAGTTCTTC
.	TRBV20-1	.	TRBJ1-6	CSARDRRGRSPLHF	TGCAGTGCTAGAGATCGAAGGGGTCGGTCACCCCTCCACTTT
TRBD1	TRBV29-1	many	TRBJ2-7	CSVKPPGQGMDEQYF	TGCAGCGTTAAGCCCCCGGGACAGGGAATGGACGAGCAGTACTTC
.	TRBV24-1	.	TRBJ2-2	CATSDFGLSPGELFF	TGTGCCACCAGTGATTTTGGGTTGAGTCCCGGGGAGCTGTTTTTT
.	TRBV6-5	few	TRBJ2-3	CASSSGTRISTDTQYF	TGTGCCAGCAGTTCCGGAACTCGAATTAGCACAGATACGCAGTATTTT
.	TRBV3-1	.	TRBJ2-7	CASSQEVYEQYF	TGTGCCAGCAGCCAAGAAGTCTACGAGCAGTACTTC
.	TRBV6-2/TRBV6-3	few	TRBJ2-2	CASTTTGELFF	TGTGCCAGCACCACGACCGGGGAGCTGTTTTTT
.	TRBV12-3/TRBV12-4	few	TRBJ1-6	CASSFRRDSPLHF	TGTGCCAGCAGTTTTAGAAGGGATTCACCCCTCCACTTT
.	TRBV6-6	many	TRBJ1-2	CAVSEHMKISYGYTF	TGTGCAGTTTCTGAGCACATGAAGATTTCCTATGGCTACACCTTC
TRBD2	TRBV20-1	few	TRBJ2-1	CSAAGTSGDSYNEQFF	TGCAGTGCTGCCGGGACTAGCGGGGATTCCTACAATGAGCAGTTCTTC
.	TRBV20-1	many	TRBJ2-2	CSGDTGEVGELFF	TGCAGTGGGGACACAGGGGAGGTCGGGGAGCTGTTTTTT